Listed below are T cell receptor beta chains from one sample, sequenced in a study of T cells in narcolepsy. Data came from immunoSEQ multiplex PCR; TCRdb stores just in-frame clones and leaves some out. The sample consists of about 30,000 clones, under 85% of them appearing once. Specimen: CD45RA- memory CD4+ T cells from PBMCs. Receptors originate from a human donor with narcolepsy. The CDR3 runs from the conserved cysteine through the conserved F or W. A D gene is named only where the DNA matches it firmly. Size is stated for part of the rows, as once, few or many counts, or as a class when the clone is expanded.

-,-,TRBJ2-4,TRBV4-1,CASSQVPGLDKNIQYF,TGCGCCAGCAGCCAAGTCCCCGGGTTGGACAAAAACATTCAGTACTTC
-,-,TRBJ1-1,TRBV9,CASSPHSGTGGNTEAFF,TGTGCCAGCAGCCCCCACTCCGGGACGGGAGGCAACACTGAAGCTTTCTTT
-,TRBD1,TRBJ1-4,TRBV5-4,CASSLGDRGREKLFF,TGTGCCAGCAGCCTAGGGGACAGGGGCCGTGAAAAACTGTTTTTT
-,TRBD1,TRBJ2-5,TRBV13,CASSLGQGAQETQYF,TGTGCCAGCAGCTTAGGCCAGGGGGCCCAAGAGACCCAGTACTTC
-,-,TRBJ1-1,TRBV7-6,CASSSQGGATEAFF,TGTGCCAGCAGCTCGCAAGGAGGGGCCACTGAAGCTTTCTTT
few,TRBD1,TRBJ1-2,TRBV6-4,CASSDSTGGGGYTF,TGTGCCAGCAGTGACTCGACAGGGGGCGGTGGCTACACCTTC
-,-,TRBJ2-1,TRBV6-1,CASSETRAVEQFF,TGTGCCAGCAGTGAAACGAGGGCAGTGGAGCAGTTCTTC
-,-,TRBJ1-4,TRBV4-3,CASSQDKGGAATNEKLFF,TGCGCCAGCAGCCAAGATAAAGGTGGGGCCGCAACTAATGAAAAACTGTTTTTT
-,-,TRBJ1-2,TRBV2,CASQWTPSYGYTF,TGTGCCAGCCAGTGGACTCCTTCCTATGGCTACACCTTC
-,TRBD2,TRBJ2-7,TRBV4-2,CASSQERSGDEQYF,TGTGCCAGCAGCCAAGAAAGGAGCGGGGACGAGCAGTACTTC
few,TRBD1,TRBJ1-6,TRBV4-3,CASSQETGTGGHSPLHF,TGCGCCAGCAGCCAGGAGACCGGGACAGGCGGCCATTCACCCCTCCACTTT
once,-,TRBJ1-4,TRBV4-3,CASSQDWAGANEKLFF,TGCGCCAGCAGCCAAGATTGGGCAGGGGCTAATGAAAAACTGTTTTTT
-,TRBD1,TRBJ1-2,TRBV29-1,CSVEGTGSSGYTF,TGCAGCGTTGAAGGGACAGGGAGTAGTGGCTACACCTTC
-,-,TRBJ1-3,TRBV7-9,CASSKATAWSGNTIYF,TGTGCCAGCAGCAAAGCGACAGCATGGAGTGGAAACACCATATATTTT
-,-,TRBJ2-7,TRBV28,CASSFSAGAGRAEKQCF,TGTGCCAGCAGTTTTTCGGCAGGGGCCGGCCGAGCGGAGAAGCAGTGCTTC
-,TRBD1,TRBJ2-7,TRBV16,CASSQSRQGYEQYF,TGTGCCAGCAGCCAATCTAGACAGGGCTACGAGCAGTACTTC
-,TRBD1,TRBJ2-7,TRBV5-1,CASSLGQGINEQYF,TGCGCCAGCAGCCTCGGACAGGGGATCAACGAGCAGTACTTC
-,TRBD2,TRBJ2-3,TRBV7-6,CASSLVGGGATDTQYF,TGTGCCAGCAGCTTAGTAGGCGGGGGGGCAACAGATACGCAGTATTTT
-,TRBD1,TRBJ1-1,TRBV7-3,CASSADRGSEAFF,TGTGCCAGCAGCGCCGACAGGGGCAGTGAAGCTTTCTTT
-,TRBD1,TRBJ1-1,TRBV4-2,CASSLDREKAFF,TGTGCCAGCAGCCTCGACAGGGAGAAAGCTTTCTTT
once,TRBD1,TRBJ1-6,TRBV7-2,CASSSTQQGGGSPLHF,TGTGCCAGCAGCTCGACACAACAGGGGGGGGGTTCACCCCTCCACTTT
-,-,TRBJ1-6,TRBV2,CATFGGGSPYNSPLHF,TGTGCCACCTTTGGAGGGGGGAGCCCCTATAATTCACCCCTCCACTTT
few,-,TRBJ1-3,TRBV10-3,CAIRGQASPGNTIYF,TGTGCCATCAGAGGGCAGGCCTCTCCTGGAAACACCATATATTTT